Listed here are 19 T cell receptor beta chains from one sample, sequenced in a study of cytomegalovirus exposure and HLA in healthy donors. The PCR used 60 Vbeta and 13 Jbeta primers. Produced via immunoSEQ multiplex PCR; TCRdb's table is partial and in-frame only. The repertoire has more than 60,000 clones, around 83% of them found once; the top ten carry under 20%. Sequenced material: PBMCs. These TCRs come from a man aged 65 to 79 in good health and CMV-seropositive.

The V call is TRBV15, the J call TRBJ2-5, with a weak D call TRBD2 (6 bases). V lost 1 base and J lost 6, with 12 bases in between. The CDR3 totals 14 residues. Germline assignment: CDR1 LNHNV and CDR2 YYDKDF (reference sequence). The CDR3 spells CATSRVGGSQTQYF. CDR3 DNA: TGTGCCACCAGCAGAGTAGGAGGGAGCCAGACCCAGTACTTC.

The chain is built from TRBV4-1 and TRBJ2-7; no reliable D call. The CDR3 totals 16 residues. Germline CDR1 and CDR2: MGHRA and YSYEKL. The V and J ends lost 0 bases and 2 bases respectively, with 14 bases between them. The CDR3: CASSQDPTGFTYEQYF. The CDR3 DNA is TGCGCCAGCAGCCAAGATCCGACTGGATTTACCTACGAGCAGTACTTC.

The V call is TRBV7-2, the J call TRBJ2-1, with 8 bases matching TRBD2. The length of the CDR3 is 17 residues. Germline lookup yields CDR1 SGHTA and CDR2 FQGNSA. V shed 5 bases and J 3 bases; nucleotides not matched to a gene: 12. CDR3 loop: CASSPLSGGGRYNEQFF. CDR3 sequence (DNA): TGTGCCAGCAGCCCCCTCTCTGGCGGGGGGCGCTACAATGAGCAGTTCTTC.

The chain couples TRBV25-1 to TRBJ2-7; 10 bases line up with TRBD1. Unmatched junction bases numbered 9, after V lost 10 bases and J lost 6 bases. This CDR3 comprises 13 residues. Germline CDR1 and CDR2: MGHDK and SYGVNS. CDR3 DNA sequence: TGTGCCACCAGACAGGGGGCTCGAGTCGAGCAGTACTTC. It specifies CATRQGARVEQYF.

The gene calls are TRBV6-5 and TRBJ2-3, with 10 bases matching TRBD1. CDR3 length equals 15 residues. V trimming: 6 bases; J trimming: 2 bases; junction bases outside the gene matches: 5. Per the germline V gene, CDR1 is MNHEY and CDR2 is SVGAGI. The CDR3 reads CASRRTGGITDTQYF. The CDR3 DNA is TGTGCCAGCAGACGGACAGGGGGGATCACAGATACGCAGTATTTT.

Only a few counts were recorded for this clone. Here the CDR3 reads CASSPTRQYSFEQYF. CDR3 bases: TGTGCCAGCAGTCCGACCCGACAGTATTCGTTTGAGCAGTACTTC. The chain joins TRBV28 to TRBJ2-7; D is possibly TRBD1 (5 bases). The CDR3 totals 15 residues. Trimming pared 5 bases from V and 7 bases from J, leaving 21 bases between. Per the germline V gene, CDR1 is MDHEN and CDR2 is SYDVKM.

The chain is built from TRBV30 and TRBJ2-1; tentatively, D is TRBD2 (6 bases). Germline V gene sequence: CDR1 GTSNPN, CDR2 SVGIG (reference sequence). The V end lost 2 bases, the J end lost 6 bases, and 14 bases lay between the germline ends. The CDR3 runs 14 residues. The CDR3 sequence is CAWSRATEGNEQFF. The CDR3 DNA reads TGTGCCTGGAGTCGCGCTACGGAGGGCAATGAGCAGTTCTTC.

The chain joins TRBV11-2 to TRBJ2-7; D remains unclear. This CDR3 is 14 amino acids long. Germline V gene sequence: CDR1 SGHAT, CDR2 FQNNGV. V was cut by 5 bases and J by 6 bases, with 17 bases left in between. The CDR3 region is CASSLVTLRSEQYF. The CDR3 region has the DNA TGTGCCAGCAGCCTCGTGACACTTAGGTCCGAGCAGTACTTC. Full variable domain (rest looked up from reference TRBV11-2 and TRBJ2-7): EAGVAQSPRYKIIEKRQSVAFWCNPISGHATLYWYQQILGQGPKLLIQFQNNGVVDDSQLPKDRFSAERLKGVDSTLKIQPAKLEDSAVYLCASSLVTLRSEQYFGPGTRLTVT.

The V call is TRBV30, the J call TRBJ1-3, with D perhaps TRBD1 (6 bases). Trimming shortened V by 1 base and J by 2 bases, and 12 bases separated the two germline ends. CDR1 GTSNPN and CDR2 SVGIG come from the germline V gene (reference sequence). The CDR3 contains 15 residues. The CDR3 coding sequence is TGTGCCTGGAGTGATTACAGGGTACCTGGAAACACCATATATTTT. This gives the protein CAWSDYRVPGNTIYF.

This clone was observed a few times. V gene TRBV6-1 combines with J gene TRBJ1-5, with D possibly matching TRBD1 (6 bases). From germline, CDR1 is MNHNS and CDR2 SASEGT. The CDR3 covers 13 residues. Trimming took off 4 bases at V and 6 bases at J, with 10 bases between the two ends. The CDR3, as DNA: TGTGCCAGCAGTGGGCAGGGGACTCAGCCCCAGCATTTT. This codes for CASSGQGTQPQHF.

The chain combines TRBV21-1 with TRBJ1-3; the D call of TRBD1 is as the table states it, not checked on the DNA. TRBV21-1 is a documented pseudogene. The CDR3 runs to 15 residues. The CDR3 loop reads CASSTRGFSGNTIYF. CDR3 bases: TGTGCCAGCAGCACAAGGGGATTCTCTGGAAACACCATATATTTT.

V is TRBV29-1 and J is TRBJ2-5; possible D gene TRBD1, 5 bases. CDR1 is SQVTM and CDR2 is ANQGSEA in the germline V gene. Trimming left V 4 bases short and J 0 bases short, with 9 bases between. The CDR3 sequence is 13 residues long. CDR3 DNA sequence: TGCAGCGTTGGCACAGGCCACCAAGAGACCCAGTACTTC. As protein: CSVGTGHQETQYF.

The chain uses TRBV6-6 and TRBJ1-3; 7 nucleotides line up with TRBD1. The trim removed 3 bases at V and 3 bases at J, leaving 5 bases unmatched. CDR3 length equals 15 residues. Germline V lookup: CDR1 MNHNY, CDR2 SVGAGI (reference sequence). The CDR3 is CASSYSDRLGNTIYF. The CDR3 DNA sequence: TGTGCCAGCAGTTATTCGGACAGGCTTGGAAACACCATATATTTT.

This chain uses TRBV6-5 with TRBJ2-1; TRBD2 matches at 7 bases. Trimming cost V 6 bases and J 10 bases; bases outside gene matches: 15. The CDR3 has 15 residues. The germline V gene encodes CDR1 MNHEY and CDR2 SVGAGI. The CDR3 DNA reads TGTGCCAGCAGCCGCGGGGGAACACCCGTTGTGGAGCAGTTCTTC. Translated, it gives CASSRGGTPVVEQFF.

The chain uses TRBV18 and TRBJ2-1; the D gene is possibly TRBD1 (8 bases). Looked up from germline, CDR1 is KGHSH and CDR2 is LQKENI. CDR3 length equals 14 residues. V was trimmed by 8 bases and J by 6 bases, leaving 17 bases between them. The CDR3 coding sequence is TGTGCCAGCACCCGGGGAGGGACAGGCAATGAGCAGTTCTTC. It specifies CASTRGGTGNEQFF.

This rearrangement joins TRBV28 to TRBJ1-5; possibly TRBD1 for D (5 bases). Trimming left V 3 bases short and J 6 bases short, with 15 bases between. Germline-derived CDR1 and CDR2 are MDHEN and SYDVKM. The CDR3 sequence is 15 residues long. The CDR3 is CASSFERRGGQPQHF. CDR3 sequence (DNA): TGTGCCAGCAGTTTTGAGCGGCGGGGCGGTCAGCCCCAGCATTTT. Full variable domain (remainder filled in from reference TRBV28 and TRBJ1-5): DVKVTQSSRYLVKRTGEKVFLECVQDMDHENMFWYRQDPGLGLRLIYFSYDVKMKEKGDIPEGYSVSREKKERFSLILESASTNQTSMYLCASSFERRGGQPQHFGDGTRLSIL.

The chain links TRBV5-1 to TRBJ2-7, with a possible D match to TRBD2 (7 bases). Germline loops: CDR1 SGHRS, CDR2 YFSETQ. The CDR3 is 14 amino acids. Trimming took off 4 bases at V and 3 bases at J, with 14 bases between the two ends. CDR3 residues: CASSPGAGDYEQYF. CDR3 nucleotide sequence: TGCGCCAGCAGCCCAGGGGCGGGGGACTACGAGCAGTACTTC.

CDR3 sequence reads: CASSTAAGVESYEQYF. CDR3 DNA: TGTGCCAGCAGCACAGCAGCGGGAGTTGAGTCCTACGAGCAGTACTTC. The J gene is TRBJ2-7, the V gene TRBV13, with 8 bases lining up with TRBD2. CDR1 is PRHDT, CDR2 FYEKMQ, per germline (reference sequence). The J segment lost 1 base and the V segment lost 5 bases, leaving 10 bases of the junction unmatched. The CDR3 has 16 amino acids.

The rearrangement links TRBV19 to TRBJ2-1; 9 nucleotides align to TRBD2. CDR1 LNHDA and CDR2 SQIVND come from the germline V gene (reference sequence). Unmatched junction bases numbered 6, after V lost 5 bases and J lost 10 bases. This CDR3 is 13 amino acids long. For the CDR3, the DNA is TGTGCCAGTAGTCTAACTAGCGGGCGGGAGCAGTTCTTC. Protein sequence: CASSLTSGREQFF.